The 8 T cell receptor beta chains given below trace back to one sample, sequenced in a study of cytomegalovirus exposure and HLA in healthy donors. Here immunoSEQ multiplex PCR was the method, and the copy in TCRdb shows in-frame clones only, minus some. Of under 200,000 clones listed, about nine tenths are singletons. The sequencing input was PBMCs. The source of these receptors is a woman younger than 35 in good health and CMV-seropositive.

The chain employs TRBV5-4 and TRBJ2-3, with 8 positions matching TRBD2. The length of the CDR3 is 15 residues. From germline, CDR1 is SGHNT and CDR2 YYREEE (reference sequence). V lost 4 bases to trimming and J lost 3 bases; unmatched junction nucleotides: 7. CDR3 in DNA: TGTGCCAGCAGCGGAGCGGGAGTGGGAACAGATACGCAGTATTTT. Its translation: CASSGAGVGTDTQYF. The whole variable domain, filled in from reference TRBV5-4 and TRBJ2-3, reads ETGVTQSPTHLIKTRGQQVTLRCSSQSGHNTVSWYQQALGQGPQFIFQYYREEENGRGNFPPRFSGLQFPNYSSELNVNALELDDSALYLCASSGAGVGTDTQYFGPGTRLTVL.

The CDR3 DNA sequence: TGTGCCAGCAGCTCGACTAGTTCAGAAAGCGGGCAGTACTTC. Translated, it gives CASSSTSSESGQYF. The V gene is TRBV7-2, the J gene TRBJ2-7; a weak D match, TRBD2 (6 bases). Trimming shortened V by 4 bases and J by 9 bases, and 19 bases separated the two germline ends. From germline, CDR1 is SGHTA and CDR2 FQGNSA. The CDR3 spans 14 residues.

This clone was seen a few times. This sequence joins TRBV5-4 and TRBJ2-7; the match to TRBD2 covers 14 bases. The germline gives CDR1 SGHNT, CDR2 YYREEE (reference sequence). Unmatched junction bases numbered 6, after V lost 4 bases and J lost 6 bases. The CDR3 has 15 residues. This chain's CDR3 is CASSAGLAGAVEQYF. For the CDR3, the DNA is TGTGCCAGCAGCGCGGGACTAGCGGGAGCGGTCGAGCAGTACTTC.

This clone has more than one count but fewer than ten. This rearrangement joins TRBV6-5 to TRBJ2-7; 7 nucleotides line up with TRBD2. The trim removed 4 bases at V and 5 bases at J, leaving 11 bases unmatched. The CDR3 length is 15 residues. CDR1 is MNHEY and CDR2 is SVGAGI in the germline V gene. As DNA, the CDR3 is TGTGCCAGCAGTTCGGCTGAAGCGGGAAGCGACGAGCAGTACTTC. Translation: CASSSAEAGSDEQYF.

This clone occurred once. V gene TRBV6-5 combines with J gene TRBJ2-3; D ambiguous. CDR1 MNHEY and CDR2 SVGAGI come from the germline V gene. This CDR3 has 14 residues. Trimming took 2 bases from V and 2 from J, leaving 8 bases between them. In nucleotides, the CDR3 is TGTGCCAGCAGTTACGGGCCGCACACAGATACGCAGTATTTT. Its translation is CASSYGPHTDTQYF.

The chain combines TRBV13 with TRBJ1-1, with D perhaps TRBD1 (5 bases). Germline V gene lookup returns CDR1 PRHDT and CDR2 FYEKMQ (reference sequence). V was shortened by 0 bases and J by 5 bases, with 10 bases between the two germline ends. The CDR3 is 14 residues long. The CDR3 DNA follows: TGTGCCAGCAGCTTAGGCCGGGGGGTTACTGAAGCTTTCTTT. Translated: CASSLGRGVTEAFF. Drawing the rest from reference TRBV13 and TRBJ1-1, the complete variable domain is AAGVIQSPRHLIKEKRETATLKCYPIPRHDTVYWYQQGPGQDPQFLISFYEKMQSDKGSIPDRFSAQQFSDYHSELNMSSLELGDSALYFCASSLGRGVTEAFFGQGTRLTVV.

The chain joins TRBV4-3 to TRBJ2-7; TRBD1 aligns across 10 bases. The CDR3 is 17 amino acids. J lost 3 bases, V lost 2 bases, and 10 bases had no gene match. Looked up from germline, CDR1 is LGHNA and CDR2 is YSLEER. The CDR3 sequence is CASSQTPPGQGIYEQYF. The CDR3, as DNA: TGCGCCAGCAGCCAAACACCCCCGGGACAGGGGATCTACGAGCAGTACTTC.

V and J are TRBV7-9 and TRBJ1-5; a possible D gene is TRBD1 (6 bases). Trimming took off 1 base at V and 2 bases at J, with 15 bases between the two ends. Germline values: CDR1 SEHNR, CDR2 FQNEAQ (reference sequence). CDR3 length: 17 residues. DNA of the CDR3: TGTGCCAGCAGCTTAGGAGATTACAGGGCAGGCAATCAGCCCCAGCATTTT. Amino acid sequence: CASSLGDYRAGNQPQHF. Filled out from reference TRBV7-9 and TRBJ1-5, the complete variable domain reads DTGVSQNPRHKITKRGQNVTFRCDPISEHNRLYWYRQTLGQGPEFLTYFQNEAQLEKSRLLSDRFSAERPKGSFSTLEIQRTEQGDSAMYLCASSLGDYRAGNQPQHFGDGTRLSIL.